Below, one TCR beta chain is given with its context. Other nucleotide sequences from this sample produce the same CDR3. This CDR3 has 13 amino acids. Germline V gives CDR1 MDHEN, CDR2 SYDVKM. V shed 4 bases, J shed 4 bases, and the junction held 1 base outside the gene matches. The sample originates from a study of blood T cell repertoires in COVID-19. The table came from immunoSEQ multiplex PCR; TCRdb's copy has only in-frame clones and leaves some out. The sample gives approximately 190,000 clones, approximately 79% of which show up once; 14% is in the top ten. The sample was peripheral blood. J is TRBJ1-2 and V is TRBV28; 9 positions agree with TRBD1. This TCR was sampled from a man aged 30 to 39 with active or convalescent COVID-19. Here the CDR3 DNA reads TGTGCCAGCAGTTCGGGACAGGGCTATGGCTACACCTTC. Translation gives CASSSGQGYGYTF.